The present entry profiles one T cell receptor (beta chain) with its context. CDR3 length equals 15 residues. Germline CDR1 and CDR2: MGHRA and YSYEKL. Trimming stripped 3 bases from V and 4 bases from J, with 15 bases between. These data are taken from a study of early T cells in non-severe SARS-CoV-2 infection. The protocol attached unique molecular identifiers to individual cDNA molecules. TCRdb reprocessed the 5' RACE reads with MiXCR, giving one entry per CDR3 protein. Of tens of thousands of distinct CDR3 sequences in the sample, about 13% are singletons; the top ten hold roughly 8.7%. The origin of this receptor is an adult who was a healthcare worker with PCR-confirmed SARS-CoV-2 infection or an uninfected control (not recorded which). The rearrangement links TRBV4-1 to TRBJ1-1; D is perhaps TRBD1 (6 bases). Sequencing input: whole blood. The CDR3 sequence is CASSQWTEGLTEAFF. In DNA form, the CDR3 reads TGCGCCAGCAGCCAGTGGACAGAGGGGCTCACTGAAGCTTTCTTT.